This T cell receptor (beta chain) was recorded in a study of T cell repertoires in ileal Crohn's disease. Per sample, around 0.55 micrograms of biopsy DNA were TCRB immunosequenced. Data came from immunoSEQ multiplex PCR; TCRdb stores just in-frame clones and leaves some out. This sample has about 5,600 clones, with roughly four fifths found just once. The sample holds a few counts of this clone. Antigen unknown. The CDR3 runs 16 residues. The V and J ends lost 0 bases and 5 bases respectively, with 16 bases between them. Per germline, CDR1 LGHNA and CDR2 YSLEER. General study findings and limits: Clonal expansions were more frequent in active smokers than non-smokers at surgery.

Included were adult ileal or ileocolonic Crohn's patients indicated for ileocolonic resection. The chain employs TRBV4-3 and TRBJ1-2; no clear D gene. The TCR sequence derives from an adult with Crohn's disease. The sample was ileal tissue. The CDR3 protein is CASSQETAAPLYGYTF. The CDR3 region has the DNA TGCGCCAGCAGCCAAGAGACGGCTGCCCCGCTATATGGCTACACCTTC.